These 15 T cell receptor beta chains came from one sample sequenced in a study of shared clonotypes between healthy human individuals. TCRdb keeps only in-frame clones here, not all; method: immunoSEQ multiplex PCR. In the table there are a few million clones, around 95% of which are singletons. Material for sequencing was naive CD4+ T cells sorted from blood. The subset was: CD45RA+ positively selected. The receptors here all came from a man aged 18 to 29 in good health.

The rearrangement links TRBV7-2 to TRBJ2-7; 7 positions agree with TRBD2. V lost 2 bases to trimming and J lost 6 bases; unmatched junction nucleotides: 7. Looked up from germline, CDR1 is SGHTA and CDR2 is FQGNSA. The CDR3 covers 14 residues. In DNA, the CDR3 is TGTGCCAGCAGCTTAAGCCTACCGGGAGGCGAGCAGTACTTC. Amino acids: CASSLSLPGGEQYF.

This chain joins TRBV6-5 and TRBJ2-7, with TRBD2 matching 7 bases. The length of the CDR3 is 13 residues. V lost 6 bases to trimming and J lost 6 bases; unmatched junction nucleotides: 8. From germline, CDR1 is MNHEY and CDR2 SVGAGI. CDR3 in amino acids: CASSRGEVGEQYF. The CDR3 region has the DNA TGTGCCAGCAGCCGGGGGGAGGTCGGCGAGCAGTACTTC.

V is TRBV21-1 and J is TRBJ2-7; the DNA was not used to check the table's D call, TRBD2. TRBV21-1 is annotated as a pseudogene. The length of the CDR3 is 10 residues. The CDR3 coding sequence is TGTGCAACCAGAGGTTCCGAGCAGTACTTC. Translating gives CATRGSEQYF.

The J gene is TRBJ1-2, the V gene TRBV11-2; 7 positions agree with TRBD1. This CDR3 is built from 13 residues. Trimming at V came to 5 bases and at J to 4 bases, leaving 4 bases not matched to a gene. The germline CDR1 and CDR2 sequences are SGHAT and FQNNGV. DNA for the CDR3: TGTGCCAGCAGCCCGCGACAGGGCTATGGCTACACCTTC. It encodes CASSPRQGYGYTF.

The chain couples TRBV5-6 to TRBJ2-7; no clear D gene. The germline V and J ends were trimmed by 4 bases and 7 bases, with 15 bases remaining between them. The germline gives CDR1 SGHDT, CDR2 YYEEEE. The CDR3 contains 13 residues. The CDR3 loop reads CASSLAPLAEQYF. DNA for the CDR3: TGTGCCAGCAGCCTTGCCCCTCTTGCAGAGCAGTACTTC. The full variable domain, with the rest looked up from reference TRBV5-6 and TRBJ2-7, is DAGVTQSPTHLIKTRGQQVTLRCSPKSGHDTVSWYQQALGQGPQFIFQYYEEEERQRGNFPDRFSGHQFPNYSSELNVNALLLGDSALYLCASSLAPLAEQYFGPGTRLTVT.

This chain connects TRBV7-3 to TRBJ2-2; 8 nucleotides match TRBD1. CDR1 and CDR2 from the germline V gene are SGHTA and FQGTGA. The V segment lost 5 bases and the J segment 6 bases; nucleotides outside the gene matches: 5. CDR3 length: 14 residues. The CDR3 nucleotides are TGTGCCAGCAGCCCACGGACAGGGCCCGGGGAGCTGTTTTTT. Translating gives CASSPRTGPGELFF.

CDR3 sequence: CASRSLNGQYF. In DNA form, the CDR3 reads TGTGCCAGCAGATCTTTAAACGGGCAGTACTTC. This chain links TRBV2 with TRBJ2-7, with D unclear. The CDR3 spans 11 residues. Germline CDR1 is SNHLY and CDR2 is FYNNEI. Trimming removed 6 bases from V and 9 bases from J, with 12 bases in between.

The chain uses TRBV19 and TRBJ2-4; 9 nucleotides match TRBD2. The trim removed 0 bases at V and 10 bases at J, leaving 10 bases unmatched. The CDR3 is 16 amino acids. Germline V gives CDR1 LNHDA, CDR2 SQIVND (reference sequence). As DNA, the CDR3 is TGTGCCAGTAGTATAGATAGCGGGGGATCCCTCGGGATTCAGTACTTC. Residues: CASSIDSGGSLGIQYF.

The chain links TRBV7-2 to TRBJ1-5, with a weak D call TRBD1 (5 bases). CDR1 SGHTA and CDR2 FQGNSA come from the germline V gene. Trimming took off 4 bases at V and 2 bases at J, with 12 bases between the two ends. The CDR3 loop spans 15 amino acids. The CDR3 sequence is CASSSDSFGNQPQHF. For the CDR3, the DNA is TGTGCCAGCAGCTCCGACAGTTTTGGCAATCAGCCCCAGCATTTT.

The chain is built from TRBV5-1 and TRBJ2-7, with TRBD1 identical over 10 bases. The CDR3 has 15 residues. The V gene's germline CDR1 is SGHRS and CDR2 YFSETQ. The ends lost 0 bases at V and 7 bases at J; junction bases unmatched: 7. The CDR3 sequence is CASSLEGQGVYEQYF. CDR3 nucleotide sequence: TGCGCCAGCAGCTTGGAAGGACAGGGGGTTTATGAGCAGTACTTC.

The chain carries TRBV28 and TRBJ1-2, with a weak D call TRBD1 (6 bases). The CDR3 runs 12 residues. Germline-derived CDR1 and CDR2 are MDHEN and SYDVKM. V was trimmed by 7 bases and J by 6 bases, leaving 12 bases between them. Written as DNA, the CDR3 is TGTGCCAGCACACAGGGAGGCAATGGCTACACCTTC. Translated, it gives CASTQGGNGYTF.

On this clone itself: The identical CDR3 is also encoded by other nucleotide sequences in the sample. This chain connects TRBV6-6 to TRBJ2-1; 10 bases align to TRBD2. Germline assignment: CDR1 MNHNY and CDR2 SVGAGI (reference sequence). After removal of 6 bases from V and 2 bases from J, the junction contained 4 bases not matched to a gene. The CDR3 has 15 residues. The CDR3 sequence: CASSLAGGAYNEQFF. The CDR3 DNA reads TGTGCCAGCAGCTTAGCGGGAGGAGCCTACAATGAGCAGTTCTTC.

V usage is TRBV5-1 and J usage is TRBJ2-5; 10 bases fit TRBD1. Germline lookup yields CDR1 SGHRS and CDR2 YFSETQ. V shed 2 bases, J shed 4 bases, and the junction held 11 bases outside the gene matches. The CDR3 consists of 17 residues. CDR3 region: CASSLEPGQGSGETQYF. The CDR3 nucleotides read TGCGCCAGCAGCTTAGAACCGGGACAGGGGTCCGGAGAGACCCAGTACTTC.

This chain connects TRBV5-1 to TRBJ2-2, with D possibly TRBD1 on 6 matching bases. Germline lookup yields CDR1 SGHRS and CDR2 YFSETQ. Trimming shortened V by 4 bases and J by 0 bases, and 13 bases separated the two germline ends. CDR3 length equals 16 residues. The CDR3 here is CASSVDSWANTGELFF. CDR3 DNA sequence: TGCGCCAGCAGCGTGGACAGTTGGGCGAACACCGGGGAGCTGTTTTTT.

Concerning this clone itself: The same CDR3 is also encoded by other DNA sequences in this sample. The rearrangement uses TRBV30 and TRBJ2-7; 7 bases are shared with TRBD2. Trimming removed 0 bases from V and 5 bases from J; junction bases left unmatched: 1. Germline assignment: CDR1 GTSNPN and CDR2 SVGIG (reference sequence). There are 12 residues in the CDR3. CDR3: CAWSVRGDEQYF. CDR3 coding DNA: TGTGCCTGGAGTGTACGGGGGGACGAGCAGTACTTC.